These 14 T cell receptor beta chains were all obtained from the same sample, sequenced in a study of cytomegalovirus exposure and HLA in healthy donors. Primers: 60 Vbeta forward and 13 Jbeta reverse. Produced via immunoSEQ multiplex PCR; TCRdb's table is partial and in-frame only. The sample totals about 140,000 clones. The source material was PBMCs. Source of these receptors: a woman aged 18-29 years in good health and CMV-seronegative.

The rearrangement uses TRBV14 and TRBJ1-2, with 7 positions matching TRBD1. Germline V gives CDR1 SGHDN, CDR2 FVKESK. V was clipped by 0 bases and J by 2 bases; unmatched bases: 3. CDR3 length: 15 amino acids. CDR3 sequence (DNA): TGTGCCAGCAGCCAAGATTCGGACAGGAACTATGGCTACACCTTC. This encodes CASSQDSDRNYGYTF.

Points on this clone: At the DNA level, this CDR3 is encoded by other sequences in the same sample as well. The CDR3 loop is CASSHGTGGNEKLFF. Here the CDR3 DNA reads TGCGCCAGCAGCCACGGGACAGGGGGCAATGAAAAACTGTTTTTT. The chain couples TRBV5-1 to TRBJ1-4, with 12 positions matching TRBD1. Germline V gene sequence: CDR1 SGHRS, CDR2 YFSETQ. The CDR3 covers 15 residues. V shed 4 bases and J 5 bases; nucleotides not matched to a gene: 3.

This chain connects TRBV10-3 to TRBJ1-2, with 8 bases identical to TRBD1. V lost 10 bases to trimming and J lost 3 bases; unmatched junction nucleotides: 4. The CDR3 spans 12 residues. Germline loops: CDR1 ENHRY, CDR2 SYGVKD. The CDR3 is CATVQGDYGYTF. Written as DNA, the CDR3 is TGTGCCACCGTACAGGGGGACTATGGCTACACCTTC.

The rearrangement links TRBV6-5 to TRBJ2-7; 10 bases map to TRBD1. This CDR3 comprises 15 residues. The trim removed 8 bases at V and 6 bases at J, leaving 13 bases unmatched. Germline V gene data show CDR1 as MNHEY and CDR2 as SVGAGI. CDR3 bases: TGTGCCAGCGGAAGCCCGGGACAGGGGTTTATCGAGCAGTACTTC. Amino acids: CASGSPGQGFIEQYF.

The chain couples TRBV7-9 to TRBJ2-3, with TRBD1 as a possible D gene (6 bases). Germline-derived CDR1 and CDR2 are SEHNR and FQNEAQ (reference sequence). V was clipped by 5 bases and J by 4 bases, with 13 bases between them. The CDR3 runs 14 residues. CDR3 amino acids: CASSLYRVADTQYF. The DNA for the CDR3 is TGTGCCAGCAGCCTCTACAGGGTGGCAGATACGCAGTATTTT. Full variable domain (outside the CDR3, taken from reference TRBV7-9 and TRBJ2-3): DTGVSQNPRHKITKRGQNVTFRCDPISEHNRLYWYRQTLGQGPEFLTYFQNEAQLEKSRLLSDRFSAERPKGSFSTLEIQRTEQGDSAMYLCASSLYRVADTQYFGPGTRLTVL.

V usage is TRBV10-3 and J usage is TRBJ1-2; the D is unclear. Between the trimmed V and J ends, which lost 3 bases and 5 bases, there was a span of 7 bases. CDR1 and CDR2 from the germline V gene are ENHRY and SYGVKD. The CDR3 totals 12 residues. The CDR3 region has the DNA TGTGCCATCAGTGACCGGGAATATGGCTACACCTTC. Its protein is CAISDREYGYTF.

The CDR3 is CASSFSGYHYNEQFF. CDR3 sequence (DNA): TGTGCCAGCAGCTTTAGCGGGTATCACTACAATGAGCAGTTCTTC. V and J are TRBV11-1 and TRBJ2-1; 7 positions agree with TRBD2. J gave up 3 bases and V 3 bases, and 5 bases lay outside the gene matches. CDR3 length: 15 residues. In germline, CDR1 is SGHAT, CDR2 FQDESV (reference sequence). Combining the CDR3 with reference TRBV11-1 and TRBJ2-1 gives the whole variable domain EAEVAQSPRYKITEKSQAVAFWCDPISGHATLYWYRQILGQGPELLVQFQDESVVDDSQLPKDRFSAERLKGVDSTLKIQPAELGDSAMYLCASSFSGYHYNEQFFGPGTRLTVL.

The genes are TRBV5-6 and TRBJ1-5; D gene unclear. Trimming shortened V by 2 bases and J by 6 bases, and 15 bases separated the two germline ends. This CDR3 region has 15 residues. CDR1 and CDR2 from the germline V gene are SGHDT and YYEEEE. CDR3 nucleotide sequence: TGTGCCAGCAGCTTTGCACGACTCCTACGTCAGCCCCAGCATTTT. Translated, it gives CASSFARLLRQPQHF.

The V and J genes are TRBV19 and TRBJ2-7; 7 bases align to TRBD2. There are 16 residues in the CDR3. Germline V gene sequence: CDR1 LNHDA, CDR2 SQIVND (reference sequence). V was pared by 5 bases and J by 4 bases, with 14 bases of the junction left unmatched. The CDR3 is CASSSTGGPEDYEQYF. CDR3 nucleotides: TGTGCCAGTAGTTCCACGGGAGGCCCTGAGGATTACGAGCAGTACTTC.

The V and J genes are TRBV7-8 and TRBJ2-7; D perhaps matches TRBD1 (6 bases). Germline CDR1 and CDR2: SGHVS and FQNEAQ. The CDR3 length is 12 residues. V was shortened by 5 bases and J by 4 bases, with 9 bases between the two germline ends. The CDR3 DNA reads TGTGCCAGCAGCACAACAGGGTACGAGCAGTACTTC. This codes for CASSTTGYEQYF.

V usage is TRBV11-1 and J usage is TRBJ2-7; weak D call: TRBD2 (5 bases). The CDR3 covers 15 residues. Germline V gives CDR1 SGHAT, CDR2 FQDESV (reference sequence). The ends were cut back, 1 base at V and 4 bases at J, with 14 bases in the middle. This CDR3 is CASSLEPDSEYEQYV. The DNA for the CDR3 is TGTGCCAGCAGCTTAGAGCCGGACTCAGAATACGAGCAGTACGTC.

This chain links TRBV4-2 with TRBJ2-5; 7 nucleotides match TRBD2. The DNA end lines up better with TRBJ2-7; the J call may be wrong. The CDR3 contains 15 residues. Germline CDR1 reads LGHNA; CDR2 reads YNFKEQ. The CDR3 DNA reads as TGTGCCAGCAGCCAGAGGGAGGGGATCTCCTACGAGCAGTACTTC. Its translation is CASSQREGISYEQYF.

The chain uses TRBV4-1 and TRBJ2-1; D is unclear. V was shortened by 4 bases and J by 6 bases, with 16 bases between the two germline ends. CDR3 length: 15 residues. Germline loops: CDR1 MGHRA, CDR2 YSYEKL. The CDR3 is CASSPTALTINEQFF. CDR3 nucleotide sequence: TGCGCCAGCAGCCCGACTGCGCTTACAATCAATGAGCAGTTCTTC.

This rearrangement joins TRBV5-4 to TRBJ1-1; D is unresolved. The germline gives CDR1 SGHNT, CDR2 YYREEE (reference sequence). There are 14 residues in the CDR3. Trimming cost V 0 bases and J 3 bases, with 9 bases left between them. Here the CDR3 reads CASSLGPLDTEAFF. The CDR3 bases are TGTGCCAGCAGCTTGGGTCCTCTAGACACTGAAGCTTTCTTT.